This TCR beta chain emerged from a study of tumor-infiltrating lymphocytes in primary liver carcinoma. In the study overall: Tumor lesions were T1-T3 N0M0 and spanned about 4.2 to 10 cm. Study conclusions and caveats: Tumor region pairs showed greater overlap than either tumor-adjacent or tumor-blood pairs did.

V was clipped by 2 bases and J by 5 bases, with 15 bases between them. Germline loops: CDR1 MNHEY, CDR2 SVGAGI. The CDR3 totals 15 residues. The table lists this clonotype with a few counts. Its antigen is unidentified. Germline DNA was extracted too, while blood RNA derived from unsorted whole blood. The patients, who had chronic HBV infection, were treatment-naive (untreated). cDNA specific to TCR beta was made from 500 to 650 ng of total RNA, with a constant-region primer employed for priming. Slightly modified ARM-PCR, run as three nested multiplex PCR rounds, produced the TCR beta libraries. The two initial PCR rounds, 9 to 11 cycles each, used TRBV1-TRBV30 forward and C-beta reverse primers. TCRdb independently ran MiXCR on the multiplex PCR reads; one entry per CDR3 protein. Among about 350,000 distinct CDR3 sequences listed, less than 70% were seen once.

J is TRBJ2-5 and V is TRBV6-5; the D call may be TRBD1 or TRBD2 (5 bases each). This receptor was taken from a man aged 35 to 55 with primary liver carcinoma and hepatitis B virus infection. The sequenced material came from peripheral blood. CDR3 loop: CASSYTRGASETQYF. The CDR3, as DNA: TGTGCCAGCAGTTACACACGGGGCGCTTCGGAGACCCAGTACTTC.